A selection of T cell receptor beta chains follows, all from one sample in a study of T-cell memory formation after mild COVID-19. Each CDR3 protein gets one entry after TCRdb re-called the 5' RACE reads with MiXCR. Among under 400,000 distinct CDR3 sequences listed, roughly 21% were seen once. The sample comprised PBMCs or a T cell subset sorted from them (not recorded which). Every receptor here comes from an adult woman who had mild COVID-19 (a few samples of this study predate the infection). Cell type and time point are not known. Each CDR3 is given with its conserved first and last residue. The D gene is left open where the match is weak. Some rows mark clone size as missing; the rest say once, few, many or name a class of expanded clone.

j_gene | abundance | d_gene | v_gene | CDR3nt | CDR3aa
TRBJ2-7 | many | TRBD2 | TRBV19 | TGTGCCAGTAGTACAATAGCGGGACCCAACTACGAGCAGTACTTC | CASSTIAGPNYEQYF
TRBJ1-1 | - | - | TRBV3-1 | TGTGCCAGCAGCCAAACTCCTCGGACTGAAGCTTTCTTT | CASSQTPRTEAFF
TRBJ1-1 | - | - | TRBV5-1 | TGCGCCACCCACCGCGACATGGGGACTGAAGCTTTCTTT | CATHRDMGTEAFF
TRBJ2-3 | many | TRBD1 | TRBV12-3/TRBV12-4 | TGTGCCAGCAGGCCAACAGGGGGTCGACCCACAGATACGCAGTATTTT | CASRPTGGRPTDTQYF
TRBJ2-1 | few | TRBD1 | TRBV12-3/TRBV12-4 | TGTGCCAGCAGTCCCCGGACAGGGGGTCGAAATGAGCAGTTCTTC | CASSPRTGGRNEQFF
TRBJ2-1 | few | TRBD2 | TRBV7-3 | TGTGCCAGCAGCTTAACGCCTAGCGGGAGGACCGATGAGCAGTTCTTC | CASSLTPSGRTDEQFF
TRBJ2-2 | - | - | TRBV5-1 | TGCGCCAGCAGCATCCTAGGGGGGGACACCGGGGAGCTGTTTTTT | CASSILGGDTGELFF
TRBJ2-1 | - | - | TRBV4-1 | TGCGCCAGCAGCCAGGACTATGAGGGTGAGCAGTTCTTC | CASSQDYEGEQFF
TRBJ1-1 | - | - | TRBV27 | TGTGCCAGCAGTTTATCGCTGAACGGTTACACTGAAGCTTTCTTT | CASSLSLNGYTEAFF
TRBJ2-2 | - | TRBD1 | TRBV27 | TGTGCCAGCGCCTGGGGGACAGGGATCACCGGGGAGCTGTTTTTT | CASAWGTGITGELFF
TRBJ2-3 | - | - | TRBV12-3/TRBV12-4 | TGTGCAACCTCATACCGGGGCACAGATATGCAGTATTTT | CATSYRGTDMQYF
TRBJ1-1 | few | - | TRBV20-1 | TGCAGTGCTAGGATCCATGCGGACGGCGGCACTGAAGCTTTCTTT | CSARIHADGGTEAFF
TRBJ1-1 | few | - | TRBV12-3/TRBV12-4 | TGTGCCAGCAGGTTTGGGACCGCGCGAGCTTTCTTT | CASRFGTARAFF
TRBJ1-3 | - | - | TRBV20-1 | TGCAGTGCCCCAGGGGCCCCCTCTGGAAACACCATATATTTT | CSAPGAPSGNTIYF
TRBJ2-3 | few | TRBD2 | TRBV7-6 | TGTGCCAGCAGTTCCACTAGCGCCGATACGCAGTATTTT | CASSSTSADTQYF
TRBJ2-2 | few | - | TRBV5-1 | TGCGCCAGCAGCCAGGGGGACTACCTAACCGGGGAGCTGTTTTTT | CASSQGDYLTGELFF
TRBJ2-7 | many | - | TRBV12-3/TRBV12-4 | TGTGCCAGCAGTTCTCCGGGCATCTCCTACGAGCAGTACTTC | CASSSPGISYEQYF
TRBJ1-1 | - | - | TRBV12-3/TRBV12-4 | TGTGCCAGCAGTTTTTCCGAGGGAAACACTGAAGCTTTCTTT | CASSFSEGNTEAFF
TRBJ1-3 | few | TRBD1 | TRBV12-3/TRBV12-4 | TGTGCCAGCAGTAGTCCCGGGACAGGACGAAACACCATATATTTT | CASSSPGTGRNTIYF
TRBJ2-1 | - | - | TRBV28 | TGTGCCAGCAGCCCGACAGTGTCCTACAATGAGCAGTTCTTC | CASSPTVSYNEQFF
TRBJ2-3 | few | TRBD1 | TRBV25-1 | TGTGCCAGCAGTATCGGACAGGAGAGCACAGATACGCAGTATTTT | CASSIGQESTDTQYF
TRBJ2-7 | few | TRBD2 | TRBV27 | TGTGCCAGCAGTTTCTCTGGGCAGGGAGGGCACTACGAGCAGTACTTC | CASSFSGQGGHYEQYF
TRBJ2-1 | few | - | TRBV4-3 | TGCGCCAGCAGCCTAGATTGGGGAGTTGACAATGAGCAGTTCTTC | CASSLDWGVDNEQFF
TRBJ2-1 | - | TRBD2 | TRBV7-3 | TGTGCCAGCAGCTTAACTAGCGGGAGGGCGAATGAGCAGTTCTTC | CASSLTSGRANEQFF
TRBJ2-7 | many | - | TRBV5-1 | TGCGCCAGCAGCTTTCGACTAGAATCGGGCGAGCAGTACTTC | CASSFRLESGEQYF
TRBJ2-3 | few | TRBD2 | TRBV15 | TGTGCCACCAGGTCAGCGGGATCCACAGATACGCAGTATTTT | CATRSAGSTDTQYF
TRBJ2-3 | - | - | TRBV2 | TGTGCCAGCAGGACGGAGGGGGGACGCACAGATACGCAGTATTTT | CASRTEGGRTDTQYF
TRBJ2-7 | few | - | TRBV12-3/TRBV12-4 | TGTGCCAGCAGTTTCGGCCACGACGAGCAGTACTTC | CASSFGHDEQYF
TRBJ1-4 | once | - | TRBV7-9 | TGTGCCAGCAGCTTATCACCCTTAGTATCAACTAATGAAAAACTGTTTTTT | CASSLSPLVSTNEKLFF
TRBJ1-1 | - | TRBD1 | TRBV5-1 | TGCGCCAGCAGCTCCGGGACAGGGGGCACTGAAGCTTTCTTT | CASSSGTGGTEAFF
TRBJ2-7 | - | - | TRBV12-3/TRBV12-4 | TGTGCCAGCAGCCCCACCATTAGGTTTAACGAGCAGTACTTC | CASSPTIRFNEQYF
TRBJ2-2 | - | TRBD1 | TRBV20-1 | TGCAGTGCTAGACCTGGCCTGGGACAGGGGAGTGTCGCGAACACCGGGGAGCTGTTTTTT | CSARPGLGQGSVANTGELFF
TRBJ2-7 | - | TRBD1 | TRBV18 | TGTGCCAGCTCTCCCGGACAGGGGCTCAGCGAGCAGTACTTC | CASSPGQGLSEQYF
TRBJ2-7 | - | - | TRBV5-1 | TGCGCCAGCAGCTTCAGGGTAGGGGAGCAGTACTTC | CASSFRVGEQYF
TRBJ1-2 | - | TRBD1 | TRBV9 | TGTGCCAGCAGCTCCACCGGGACAGGGGGAGGTGGCTACACCTTC | CASSSTGTGGGGYTF
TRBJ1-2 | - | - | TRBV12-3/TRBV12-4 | TGTGCCAGCAGCCCCGGGGCGGGGGAGTACTATGGCTACACCTTC | CASSPGAGEYYGYTF
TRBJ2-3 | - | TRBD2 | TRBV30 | TGTGCCTGGACTCCCCTAGCGGGGCGCACAGATACGCAGTATTTT | CAWTPLAGRTDTQYF
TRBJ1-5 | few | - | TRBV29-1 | TGCAGCGGTGGTCAGGGTAGCAATCAGCCCCAGCATTTT | CSGGQGSNQPQHF
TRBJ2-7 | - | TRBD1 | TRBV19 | TGTGCCAGTAGTATAAGCCGGACAGGGACCTACGAGCAGTACTTC | CASSISRTGTYEQYF
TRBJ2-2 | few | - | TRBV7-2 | TGTGCCAGCAGCTGGAGCCACGGGGAGCTGTTTTTT | CASSWSHGELFF
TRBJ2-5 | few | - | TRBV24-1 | TGTGCCACCAGTTCCTTGGGGACACAGCGTCAAGAGACCCAGTACTTC | CATSSLGTQRQETQYF
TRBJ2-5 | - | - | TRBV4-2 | TGTGCCAGCAGCCAAGTTAGCGGAAATAGGGGATCCCAAGAGACCCAGTACTTC | CASSQVSGNRGSQETQYF
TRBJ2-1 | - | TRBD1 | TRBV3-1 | TGTGCCAGCAGCCAGGGACAGGCAAATGAGCAGTTCTTC | CASSQGQANEQFF
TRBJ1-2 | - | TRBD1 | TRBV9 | TGTGCCAGCAGCCTAAGGGACAGGGGAATCTATGGCTACACCTTC | CASSLRDRGIYGYTF
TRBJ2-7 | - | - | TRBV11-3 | TGTGCCAGCGGTGGGGGTACGGGGCCCTCCTACGAGCAGTACTTC | CASGGGTGPSYEQYF
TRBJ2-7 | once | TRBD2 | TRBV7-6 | TGTGCCAGCAGCTTAGAAGTAGCGGGAACCTACGAGCAGTACTTC | CASSLEVAGTYEQYF
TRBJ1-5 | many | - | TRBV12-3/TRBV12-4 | TGTGCCAGCAGCTTAGGTAGCAATCAGCCCCAGCATTTT | CASSLGSNQPQHF